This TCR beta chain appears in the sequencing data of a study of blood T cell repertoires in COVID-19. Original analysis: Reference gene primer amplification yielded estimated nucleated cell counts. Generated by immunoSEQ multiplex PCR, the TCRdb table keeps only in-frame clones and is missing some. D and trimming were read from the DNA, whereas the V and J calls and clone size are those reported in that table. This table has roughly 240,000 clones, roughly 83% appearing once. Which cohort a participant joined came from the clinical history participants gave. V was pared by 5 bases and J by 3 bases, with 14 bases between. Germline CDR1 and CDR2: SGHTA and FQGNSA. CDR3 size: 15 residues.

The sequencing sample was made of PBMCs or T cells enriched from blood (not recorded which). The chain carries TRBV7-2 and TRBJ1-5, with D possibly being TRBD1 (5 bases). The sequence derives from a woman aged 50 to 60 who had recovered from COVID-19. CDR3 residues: CASSPQGSTNQPQHF. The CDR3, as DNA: TGTGCCAGCAGCCCCCAGGGCTCGACCAATCAGCCCCAGCATTTT.